The 5 T cell receptor beta chains below were found in one sample sequenced in a study of Ad26.COV2.S vaccination and SARS-CoV-2 variants. The assay was immunoSEQ multiplex PCR, and TCRdb's table has in-frame clones only and misses some. In the table there are nearly 400,000 clones, roughly 90% of which are singletons. Regarding treatment: 15 to 20 received Ad26.COV2.S at low or high dose, single or two shots; about five received placebo; per-sample allocation not given. The study sampled participants on day 63 after the first vaccine or placebo injection. The sample was peripheral blood, taken in a trial of Ad26.COV2.S vaccine versus placebo. The receptor source for this set is a person between 18 and 65 years old who received the Ad26.COV2.S COVID-19 vaccine or a placebo.

J is TRBJ1-1 and V is TRBV5-1; 10 bases agree with TRBD1. This CDR3 contains 16 residues. Germline V lookup: CDR1 SGHRS, CDR2 YFSETQ. J lost 2 bases, V lost 2 bases, and 6 bases had no gene match. The CDR3 here is CASSFGDRGRNTEAFF. The CDR3 coding sequence is TGCGCCAGCAGCTTCGGTGACAGGGGGCGTAACACTGAAGCTTTCTTT.

This chain uses TRBV7-9 with TRBJ2-1, with 11 bases aligning to TRBD2. CDR1 is SEHNR, CDR2 FQNEAQ, per germline (reference sequence). CDR3 length: 18 amino acids. V shed 5 bases and J 0 bases; nucleotides not matched to a gene: 9. The DNA for the CDR3 is TGTGCCAGCAGCCCAGGGACTAGCGGAGGGGGCTCCTACAATGAGCAGTTCTTC. Translating gives CASSPGTSGGGSYNEQFF. The variable domain in full, with the rest retrieved from reference TRBV7-9 and TRBJ2-1, is DTGVSQNPRHKITKRGQNVTFRCDPISEHNRLYWYRQTLGQGPEFLTYFQNEAQLEKSRLLSDRFSAERPKGSFSTLEIQRTEQGDSAMYLCASSPGTSGGGSYNEQFFGPGTRLTVL.

The chain links TRBV28 to TRBJ2-7; no clear D. This CDR3 is 14 amino acids long. The germline CDR1 and CDR2 sequences are MDHEN and SYDVKM. The germline V and J ends were trimmed by 0 bases and 3 bases, with 9 bases remaining between them. CDR3 nucleotide sequence: TGTGCCAGCAGTTTATGGGGTCCGAACTACGAGCAGTACTTC. It translates to CASSLWGPNYEQYF.

This clone was observed a few times. J is TRBJ2-2 and V is TRBV23-1; 11 positions match TRBD2. TRBV23-1 is reported as an ORF; its role is uncertain. The CDR3 runs to 17 residues. V shed 2 bases, J shed 4 bases, and the junction held 6 bases outside the gene matches. CDR3 protein: CASSQPLAGGSTGELFF. As DNA, the CDR3 is TGCGCCAGCAGTCAACCTTTAGCGGGAGGGAGCACCGGGGAGCTGTTTTTT.

The chain uses TRBV2 and TRBJ2-7; D is uncertain. V lost 0 bases and J lost 2, with 5 bases in between. The CDR3 sequence is 13 residues long. Germline V gene data show CDR1 as SNHLY and CDR2 as FYNNEI. In nucleotides, the CDR3 is TGTGCCAGCAGTGAAGCACCGACCTACGAGCAGTACTTC. Translated, it gives CASSEAPTYEQYF.